Described below is a single TCR beta chain sequence and its context. The entry originates in a study of blood T cell repertoires in COVID-19. The CDR3 totals 15 residues. Per the germline V gene, CDR1 is SGHTA and CDR2 is FQGNSA. V shed 5 bases and J 3 bases; nucleotides not matched to a gene: 9. Produced via immunoSEQ multiplex PCR; TCRdb's table is partial and in-frame only. The sample carries 70,000 to 90,000 clones, about 82% recorded once. This chain joins TRBV7-2 and TRBJ2-5; 7 positions match TRBD2. Sequencing was carried out using peripheral blood. The clonotype was recovered from a man aged 45 to 65 with active COVID-19. The CDR3 loop is CASSLRVGGKETQYF. The CDR3 DNA is TGTGCCAGCAGCCTCCGAGTGGGGGGGAAAGAGACCCAGTACTTC. The complete variable domain, with remaining parts taken from reference TRBV7-2 and TRBJ2-5, reads GAGVSQSPSNKVTEKGKDVELRCDPISGHTALYWYRQSLGQGLEFLIYFQGNSAPDKSGLPSDRFSAERTGGSVSTLTIQRTQQEDSAVYLCASSLRVGGKETQYFGPGTRLLVL.